The rows below give T cell receptor beta chains drawn from one sample of a study of T cells in Graves' hyperthyroidism and ophthalmopathy. MiXCR, applied by TCRdb to the multiplex PCR reads, yields one record per CDR3 protein. The sample gives 250,000 to 350,000 distinct CDR3 sequences, 17% of which show up once; about 50% is in the top ten. Sequenced sample: blood. The receptor source for this set is a woman aged 55 to 70 with Graves' ophthalmopathy. Each CDR3 is given with its conserved first and last residue.

TRBV20-1	CSVATGGGGYTF
TRBV9	CASSARPGGGDEQYF
TRBV5-1	CASSWGTGNNQPQHF
TRBV20-1	CSASAGLSTNEKLFF
TRBV19	CASSMAGKGQPQHF
TRBV4-3	CASSQDTGSNQPQHF
TRBV4-1	CASSQAQGSYNEQFF
TRBV6-1	CASSPDGTRMSTDTQYF
TRBV6-1	CASRQLAGENEQFF
TRBV4-1	CASSQVSKTYEQYF
TRBV12-3/TRBV12-4	CASSFEEQDGNTIYF
TRBV20-1	CSAWRAELSSGANVLTF
TRBV28	CASSLRGSKSPLHF
TRBV14	CASSQVTETQYF
TRBV11-2	CASSLGRQGGYNEQFF
TRBV27	CASSLKGGLYGYTF
TRBV18	CASSPRSRENEQFF
TRBV7-8	CASSLMAGGNNSPLHF
TRBV2	CASSLVLATSTDTQYF
TRBV27	CASSFGTGDWVQYF
TRBV6-2/TRBV6-3	CASSYWDSPNEQFF
TRBV6-6	CASSYVAGNYNEQFF